One sample yielded the 19 T cell receptor beta chains listed below, sequenced in a study of T cells in Graves' hyperthyroidism and ophthalmopathy. RNA transcripts served as the template for amplifying TCR beta CDR3 regions. HTBI primers were the set used in a first-round RT-PCR of the TCR CDR3. TCRdb fed the multiplex PCR reads into MiXCR, producing one record per CDR3 protein. The data hold approximately 720,000 distinct CDR3 sequences, with 15% to 20% observed a single time. The source material was blood. These receptors originate from a woman in her forties or fifties with Graves' hyperthyroidism that later progressed to Graves' ophthalmopathy.

In this sample, this clonotype turned up a few times. The rearrangement links TRBV6-1 to TRBJ1-6, with a weak D call TRBD1 (6 bases). V was trimmed by 0 bases and J by 3 bases, leaving 9 bases between them. This CDR3 spans 16 amino acids. CDR1 MNHNS and CDR2 SASEGT come from the germline V gene. CDR3 sequence reads: CASSEAGGHYNSPLHF. DNA for the CDR3: TGTGCCAGCAGTGAAGCGGGGGGGCACTATAATTCACCCCTCCACTTT.

The chain is built from TRBV20-1 and TRBJ1-1; weak D call: TRBD1 (5 bases). The germline gives CDR1 DFQATT, CDR2 SNEGSKA (reference sequence). The length of the CDR3 is 14 residues. CDR3 coding DNA: TGCAGCTCCTTAACCCTGACAGTGAACACTGAAGCTTTCTTT. It yields the protein CSSLTLTVNTEAFF.

This clonotype was detected only a few times. The gene calls are TRBV15 and TRBJ1-5, with D possibly matching TRBD1 (5 bases). The CDR3 runs to 17 residues. CDR1 LNHNV and CDR2 YYDKDF come from the germline V gene (reference sequence). The V gene lost 3 bases and the J gene lost 4 bases, with 19 bases spanning the gap. DNA for the CDR3: TGTGCCACCAGCAGCCAACCTCGGACAAAATGGAATCAGCCCCAGCATTTT. Translated: CATSSQPRTKWNQPQHF.

This chain joins TRBV19 and TRBJ1-5; D uncertain. CDR1 and CDR2 (germline): LNHDA, SQIVND (reference sequence). The CDR3 is 12 amino acids. The V and J ends lost 3 bases and 7 bases respectively, with 7 bases between them. CDR3 DNA: TGTGCCAGTAGTATCATCCGACAGCCCCAGCATTTT. It is translated as CASSIIRQPQHF.

The chain has TRBV30 and TRBJ1-3; 8 bases fit TRBD1. The CDR3 is 16 residues long. In germline, CDR1 is GTSNPN, CDR2 SVGIG (reference sequence). J lost 2 bases, V lost 2 bases, and 8 bases had no gene match. The CDR3 loop is CAWSFRDRNPGNTIYF. The CDR3 region has the DNA TGTGCCTGGAGTTTCCGGGACAGGAACCCTGGAAACACCATATATTTT.

The chain recombines TRBV6-1 with TRBJ2-6; D gene ambiguous. The length of the CDR3 is 15 residues. Between the trimmed V and J ends, which lost 6 bases and 0 bases, there was a span of 9 bases. CDR1 is MNHNS, CDR2 SASEGT, per germline. The CDR3 is CASRKDPSGANVLTF. The CDR3 bases are TGTGCCAGCAGAAAGGATCCCTCTGGGGCCAACGTCCTGACTTTC.

Only a few counts were recorded for this clonotype. The rearrangement links TRBV25-1 to TRBJ2-2; no definite D call. CDR1 MGHDK and CDR2 SYGVNS come from the germline V gene. V lost 7 bases and J lost 1, with 13 bases in between. The CDR3 covers 15 residues. As DNA, the CDR3 is TGTGCCAGCAACAGTGATCAAGTGAACACCGGGGAGCTGTTTTTT. This codes for CASNSDQVNTGELFF.

This clonotype was counted at least ten times. The rearrangement joins TRBV2 to TRBJ2-5; perhaps TRBD2 as D (5 bases). The CDR3 is 14 residues long. Trimming shortened V by 9 bases and J by 4 bases, and 18 bases separated the two germline ends. Per germline, CDR1 SNHLY and CDR2 FYNNEI. Here the CDR3 DNA reads TGTGCCAGTAGGGAGCAGACGGGGTCAGAGACCCAGTACTTC. Translated, it gives CASREQTGSETQYF.

The chain is built from TRBV11-2 and TRBJ2-3; possibly TRBD1 for D (6 bases). Germline V gives CDR1 SGHAT, CDR2 FQNNGV. The V end lost 1 base, the J end lost 3 bases, and 14 bases lay between the germline ends. CDR3 length equals 16 residues. The CDR3 DNA sequence: TGTGCCAGCAGCTTAGGGAGGACAGTCTTAACAGATACGCAGTATTTT. Translated: CASSLGRTVLTDTQYF.

J is TRBJ1-1 and V is TRBV19, with D maybe TRBD1 (5 bases). The CDR3 length is 13 residues. CDR1 is LNHDA, CDR2 SQIVND, per germline (reference sequence). V was shortened by 3 bases and J by 4 bases, with 9 bases between the two germline ends. The CDR3 bases are TGTGCCAGTAGTATGGGCGGGGCCACTGAAGCTTTCTTT. Amino acid sequence: CASSMGGATEAFF.

This clonotype occurred many times. V and J are TRBV6-1 and TRBJ1-1, with a weak D call TRBD1 (6 bases). The CDR3 length is 12 residues. CDR1 is MNHNS, CDR2 SASEGT, per germline. The V and J ends lost 6 bases and 6 bases respectively, with 11 bases between them. CDR3 protein: CASRKRQAEAFF. The CDR3 DNA reads as TGTGCCAGCAGGAAGCGACAGGCTGAAGCTTTCTTT.

This clonotype was counted a few times. This likely comes from a read error, as the CDR3 has no conserved phenylalanine or tryptophan at its end. The chain is built from TRBV20-1 and TRBJ1-5; TRBD1 agrees at 9 bases. V was clipped by 4 bases and J by 3 bases; unmatched bases: 4. The CDR3 length is 14 residues. Germline V gives CDR1 DFQATT, CDR2 SNEGSKA (reference sequence). CDR3 in DNA: TGCAGTGCTAAGCGGACAGGGGACAATCAGCCCCAGCATCTT. Protein sequence: CSAKRTGDNQPQHL.

This clonotype was counted at least ten times. This chain joins TRBV30 and TRBJ1-4; the D is unclear. CDR3 length: 10 residues. Per the germline V gene, CDR1 is GTSNPN and CDR2 is SVGIG (reference sequence). Trimming pared 2 bases from V and 5 bases from J, leaving 0 bases between. CDR3 region: CAWSNEKLFF. The CDR3 DNA is TGTGCCTGGAGTAATGAAAAACTGTTTTTT.

This clonotype was counted between two and nine times. This chain uses TRBV13 with TRBJ2-3; no clear D. This CDR3 region has 12 residues. V lost 1 base, J lost 8 bases, and 7 bases lay in between. The V gene's germline CDR1 is PRHDT and CDR2 FYEKMQ (reference sequence). The CDR3 DNA sequence: TGTGCCAGCAGCTTAGTTAGGAGTACGCAGTATTTT. It is translated as CASSLVRSTQYF.

This clonotype was counted many times. The chain joins TRBV20-1 to TRBJ2-1; a weak D match, TRBD1 (6 bases). V was trimmed by 4 bases and J by 12 bases, leaving 13 bases between them. This CDR3 region has 11 residues. The germline V gene has CDR1 DFQATT and CDR2 SNEGSKA (reference sequence). The CDR3 nucleotides read TGCAGTGCTATACAGGGTAACGGGCAGTTCTTC. Translating it yields CSAIQGNGQFF.

In this sample, this clonotype turned up many times. The rearrangement joins TRBV7-2 to TRBJ2-5; D possibly matches TRBD1 or TRBD2 (6 bases each). Germline V gene data show CDR1 as SGHTA and CDR2 as FQGNSA. V was cut by 4 bases and J by 1 base, with 16 bases left in between. The CDR3 extends over 16 amino acids. The CDR3 DNA is TGTGCCAGCAGCTCCCTGGGGGGCGTGGGCCAAGAGACCCAGTACTTC. This codes for CASSSLGGVGQETQYF. The whole variable domain, remainder taken from reference TRBV7-2 and TRBJ2-5, is GAGVSQSPSNKVTEKGKDVELRCDPISGHTALYWYRQSLGQGLEFLIYFQGNSAPDKSGLPSDRFSAERTGGSVSTLTIQRTQQEDSAVYLCASSSLGGVGQETQYFGPGTRLLVL.

The table lists this clonotype with many counts. The CDR3: CAWSVEGAYGYTF. The CDR3 bases are TGTGCCTGGAGTGTTGAAGGTGCCTATGGCTACACCTTC. The chain combines TRBV30 with TRBJ1-2; D gene ambiguous. CDR3 length: 13 residues. Germline V gene data show CDR1 as GTSNPN and CDR2 as SVGIG (reference sequence). Trimming took 0 bases from V and 4 from J, leaving 9 bases between them.

The CDR3 reads CASGPPTGETEAFF. CDR3 DNA sequence: TGTGCTAGTGGTCCCCCCACAGGGGAGACTGAAGCTTTCTTT. The chain uses TRBV12-5 and TRBJ1-1; 7 nucleotides align to TRBD1. The CDR3 length is 14 residues. Looked up from germline, CDR1 is LGHNT and CDR2 is FRNRAP. V lost 5 bases and J lost 5; bases outside the gene matches: 8. Full variable domain (missing parts from reference TRBV12-5 and TRBJ1-1): DARVTQTPRHKVTEMGQEVTMRCQPILGHNTVFWYRQTMMQGLELLAYFRNRAPLDDSGMPKDRFSAEMPDATLATLKIQPSEPRDSAVYFCASGPPTGETEAFFGQGTRLTVV.

The rearrangement joins TRBV20-1 to TRBJ1-5; D remains ambiguous. Germline assignment: CDR1 DFQATT and CDR2 SNEGSKA (reference sequence). The CDR3 sequence is 14 residues long. V was cut by 2 bases and J by 0 bases, with 8 bases left in between. The CDR3: CSARRPYSNQPQHF. The CDR3 DNA sequence: TGCAGTGCTAGACGGCCTTATAGCAATCAGCCCCAGCATTTT.